These 14 T cell receptor beta chains share one sample of origin, sequenced in a study of regulatory T cells in long-lasting Graves disease. Construction of the TCR beta libraries employed iRepertoire HTBI primers in conjunction with Arm-PCR of CDR3 regions. In TCRdb, the multiplex PCR reads were re-called with MiXCR into one record per CDR3 protein. The table has 200,000 to 250,000 distinct CDR3 sequences, around 20% seen once. The sample's time point: newly diagnosed GD, antithyroid drugs for less than 3 months. Isolated PBMC RNA provided the starting material for the TCR library. The material was peripheral blood mononuclear cells (PBMCs), obtained at new diagnosis, from a patient treated with antithyroid drugs. These TCRs come from a female donor with Graves disease.

The chain employs TRBV27 and TRBJ2-2; D remains ambiguous. V lost 0 bases and J 7 bases, leaving 3 bases between the germline ends. The germline V gene encodes CDR1 MNHEY and CDR2 SMNVEV (reference sequence). The CDR3 sequence is 12 residues long. The CDR3 DNA reads as TGTGCCAGCAGTTTATCTTACGGGGAGCTGTTTTTT. This codes for CASSLSYGELFF.

Points on this clonotype: A much larger clone is a single base away; this may be a read error. The chain couples TRBV7-9 to TRBJ1-2; D uncertain. CDR3 length: 15 amino acids. From germline, CDR1 is SEHNR and CDR2 FQNEAQ (reference sequence). The CDR3 coding sequence is TGTGTCAGCAGCTTAGAAAGTGGAGATAACTATGGCTACACCTTC. It is translated as CVSSLESGDNYGYTF.

In its sample, this clonotype was seen once. The chain uses TRBV5-5 and TRBJ2-2, with D perhaps TRBD2 (6 bases). The CDR3 is made up of 14 amino acids. Trimming took 3 bases from V and 4 from J, leaving 10 bases between them. Germline-derived CDR1 and CDR2 are SGHKS and YYEKEE (reference sequence). CDR3 DNA: TGTGCCAGCAGCTGGGGGGAAAGCACCGGGGAGCTGTTTTTT. Its protein product is CASSWGESTGELFF.

The sample holds many counts of this clonotype. V is TRBV20-1 and J is TRBJ1-2, with D possibly TRBD1 on 5 matching bases. The CDR3 consists of 12 residues. Per germline, CDR1 DFQATT and CDR2 SNEGSKA (reference sequence). The V gene lost 1 base and the J gene lost 2 bases, with 5 bases spanning the gap. The CDR3: CSARGGNYGYTF. Here the CDR3 DNA reads TGCAGTGCTAGAGGGGGGAACTATGGCTACACCTTC.

This clonotype showed up many times. V gene TRBV20-1 combines with J gene TRBJ2-1; D gene uncertain. This CDR3 contains 11 residues. Germline lookup yields CDR1 DFQATT and CDR2 SNEGSKA (reference sequence). The V and J ends lost 2 bases and 7 bases respectively, with 6 bases between them. The CDR3 DNA follows: TGCAGTGCTAGATACGTAAATGAGCAGTTCTTC. It codes for CSARYVNEQFF.

This clonotype occurred many times. V gene TRBV20-1 combines with J gene TRBJ2-7, with a possible D match to TRBD2 (6 bases). Germline CDR1 DFQATT, CDR2 SNEGSKA (reference sequence). CDR3 length: 16 amino acids. V was trimmed by 0 bases and J by 0 bases, leaving 15 bases between them. The CDR3 sequence is CSARDLRSGVSYEQYF. Written as DNA, the CDR3 is TGCAGTGCTAGAGATCTCCGTAGCGGTGTCTCCTACGAGCAGTACTTC.

V gene TRBV5-4 combines with J gene TRBJ1-2, with D perhaps TRBD1 (5 bases). CDR3 size: 12 residues. Trimming removed 3 bases at V and 7 bases at J, with 10 bases between. CDR1 SGHNT and CDR2 YYREEE come from the germline V gene (reference sequence). CDR3 nucleotide sequence: TGTGCCAGCAGCTCACAAGGGGCTGGCTACACCTTC. This encodes CASSSQGAGYTF.

This clonotype appeared many times. The genes are TRBV4-3 and TRBJ2-3; D not certain. The germline CDR1 and CDR2 sequences are LGHNA and YSLEER. The CDR3 runs to 15 residues. Trimming took off 4 bases at V and 2 bases at J, with 13 bases between the two ends. For the CDR3, the DNA is TGCGCCAGCAGCCCCCAGATCCCCCTCACAGATACGCAGTATTTT. It codes for CASSPQIPLTDTQYF.

The CDR3 reads CASSETGQGSSPLHF. The CDR3 DNA is TGCGCCAGCAGTGAAACGGGACAGGGAAGCTCACCCCTCCACTTT. V is TRBV10-1 and J is TRBJ1-6; TRBD1 aligns across 9 bases. The CDR3 extends over 15 amino acids. J gave up 10 bases and V 3 bases, and 7 bases lay outside the gene matches. In germline, CDR1 is WNHNN, CDR2 SYGVQD (reference sequence).

The sample holds many counts of this clonotype. The CDR3 DNA reads as TGTGCCACCAGCGGGACCTTAGCGGGGGGGCTGGATGAGCAGTTCTTC. Translating it yields CATSGTLAGGLDEQFF. This chain joins TRBV24-1 and TRBJ2-1, with 11 positions matching TRBD2. The length of the CDR3 is 16 residues. Germline V CDR1 and CDR2: KGHDR, SFDVKD. V was clipped by 7 bases and J by 8 bases; unmatched bases: 12.

In this sample, this clonotype turned up a few times. The chain uses TRBV2 and TRBJ1-4; D might be TRBD1 (5 bases). Germline V gives CDR1 SNHLY, CDR2 FYNNEI. V was trimmed by 6 bases and J by 0 bases, leaving 26 bases between them. The CDR3 sequence is 20 residues long. In nucleotides, the CDR3 is TGTGCCAGCAGAGGGGACGGCTTAGGCAGGAAGTTCACAACTAATGAAAAACTGTTTTTT. Its translation: CASRGDGLGRKFTTNEKLFF. Combining the CDR3 with reference TRBV2 and TRBJ1-4 gives the whole variable domain EPEVTQTPSHQVTQMGQEVILRCVPISNHLYFYWYRQILGQKVEFLVSFYNNEISEKSEIFDDQFSVERPDGSNFTLKIRSTKLEDSAMYFCASRGDGLGRKFTTNEKLFFGSGTQLSVL.

This clonotype was recorded at least ten times. The V and J genes are TRBV10-3 and TRBJ2-5; 7 bases agree with TRBD2. Germline trimming cut 2 bases from V and 4 bases from J; bases unmatched to any gene: 10. This CDR3 is 16 amino acids long. The germline CDR1 and CDR2 sequences are ENHRY and SYGVKD. The CDR3 protein is CAISELSGGGLETQYF. CDR3 coding DNA: TGTGCCATCAGTGAGCTGTCGGGAGGTGGATTAGAGACCCAGTACTTC.

As regards this clonotype: A far larger clone is off by one base, so a read error is likely. This likely comes from a read error, as the CDR3 has no conserved phenylalanine or tryptophan at its end. The chain carries TRBV5-5 and TRBJ2-3; D is tentatively TRBD1 or TRBD2 (5 bases each). The V gene's germline CDR1 is SGHKS and CDR2 YYEKEE (reference sequence). This CDR3 is 14 amino acids long. Trimming took off 0 bases at V and 4 bases at J, with 9 bases between the two ends. CDR3 region: CASSLVGTSDTQYS. The CDR3 DNA is TGTGCCAGCAGCTTGGTCGGGACCTCAGATACGCAGTATTCT.

The V call is TRBV11-2, the J call TRBJ2-1; TRBD2 might be the D (5 bases). Germline V gene data show CDR1 as SGHAT and CDR2 as FQNNGV. V was clipped by 5 bases and J by 5 bases, with 16 bases between them. The length of the CDR3 is 15 residues. The CDR3 nucleotides are TGTGCCAGCAGCCAAGACCCGGGGTTACACAATGAGCAGTTCTTC. It specifies CASSQDPGLHNEQFF.